This TCR beta chain comes out of a study of blood T cell repertoires in COVID-19. Study details: The United States, Italy and Spain provided the acute and convalescent COVID-19 samples. Sources were T cells, B-cell-depleted T cells, or PBMCs; the material itself was cDNA or gDNA.

Under the authors' procedure: Estimation of nucleated cell counts was performed using reference gene primer amplification. Repertoires were generated with immunoSEQ multiplex PCR, while TCRdb's copy carries only in-frame clones and drops some. V and J calls and clone size are given by that table; D and trimming were obtained from the DNA. This table holds some 200,000 clones, 80% to 90% found once. The germline V and J ends were trimmed by 2 bases and 0 bases, with 16 bases remaining between them. The CDR3 extends over 17 amino acids. CDR1 and CDR2 (germline): MDHEN, SYDVKM. The TCR originated in a man aged 30 to 45 with active or convalescent COVID-19. The rearrangement uses TRBV28 and TRBJ1-2; D may be TRBD1 (5 bases). The specimen was peripheral blood. The DNA of the CDR3 is TGTGCCAGCAGTTTAATGGCAGCCGGGACTCCTAACTATGGCTACACCTTC. The encoded protein is CASSLMAAGTPNYGYTF.